The rows below give T cell receptor beta chains drawn from one sample of a study of blood T cell repertoires in COVID-19. The table came from immunoSEQ multiplex PCR; TCRdb's copy has only in-frame clones and leaves some out. This table holds 90,000 to 120,000 clones, about four fifths found once. The sample consisted of peripheral blood. These receptors all come from a man aged 70-80 years with acute or convalescent COVID-19. Both conserved end residues are part of each CDR3. A D gene is named only where the DNA matches it firmly. Size tells how often a clone was seen (once, few, many) or the class of an expanded clone, and some rows leave it out.

j_gene: TRBJ1-3; d_gene: -; v_gene: TRBV18; abundance: -; CDR3aa: CASSTTPGAIGNTIYF; CDR3nt: TGTGCCAGCTCAACAACCCCAGGGGCGATTGGAAACACCATATATTTT
j_gene: TRBJ1-1; d_gene: TRBD1; v_gene: TRBV3-1/TRBV3-2; abundance: -; CDR3aa: CASSPSDRGRAEAFF; CDR3nt: TGTGCCAGCAGCCCCTCGGACAGGGGCCGTGCTGAAGCTTTCTTT
j_gene: TRBJ2-7; d_gene: TRBD1; v_gene: TRBV11-2; abundance: -; CDR3aa: CASSLASGTGTNEQYF; CDR3nt: TGTGCCAGCAGCTTGGCTTCCGGGACAGGTACGAACGAGCAGTACTTC
j_gene: TRBJ2-3; d_gene: TRBD1; v_gene: TRBV5-8; abundance: -; CDR3aa: CASSSAPGTGGRDTQYF; CDR3nt: TGTGCCAGCAGCTCCGCCCCCGGGACAGGGGGTAGAGATACGCAGTATTTT
j_gene: TRBJ2-7; d_gene: -; v_gene: TRBV14; abundance: -; CDR3aa: CASSQGSAGLYEQYF; CDR3nt: TGTGCCAGCAGCCAAGGGTCGGCGGGCCTATACGAGCAGTACTTC
j_gene: TRBJ2-5; d_gene: -; v_gene: TRBV5-8; abundance: -; CDR3aa: CASSWNRGAAETQYF; CDR3nt: TGTGCCAGCAGCTGGAATAGAGGAGCGGCGGAGACCCAGTACTTC
j_gene: TRBJ1-1; d_gene: -; v_gene: TRBV7-9; abundance: few; CDR3aa: CASSLGAGGSEAFF; CDR3nt: TGTGCCAGCAGCTTAGGGGCAGGTGGCAGTGAAGCTTTCTTT
j_gene: TRBJ1-5; d_gene: -; v_gene: TRBV10-2; abundance: -; CDR3aa: CASKEGTVSNQPQHF; CDR3nt: TGCGCCAGTAAGGAGGGCACCGTTAGCAATCAGCCCCAGCATTTT
j_gene: TRBJ2-3; d_gene: TRBD1; v_gene: TRBV9; abundance: -; CDR3aa: CASSVDRAADTQYF; CDR3nt: TGTGCCAGCAGCGTCGACAGGGCTGCAGATACGCAGTATTTT
j_gene: TRBJ2-1; d_gene: TRBD2; v_gene: TRBV10-3; abundance: -; CDR3aa: CAIRTSEGQFF; CDR3nt: TGTGCCATCAGGACTAGCGAGGGGCAGTTCTTC
j_gene: TRBJ2-5; d_gene: TRBD2; v_gene: TRBV3-1/TRBV3-2; abundance: -; CDR3aa: CASSQTSGGVGETQYF; CDR3nt: TGTGCCAGCAGCCAAACTAGCGGGGGGGTAGGAGAGACCCAGTACTTC
j_gene: TRBJ1-2; d_gene: TRBD1; v_gene: TRBV7-6; abundance: -; CDR3aa: CASSLGPTGGRSGYTF; CDR3nt: TGTGCCAGCAGCTTAGGCCCCACAGGGGGCAGGAGTGGCTACACCTTC
j_gene: TRBJ1-2; d_gene: -; v_gene: TRBV18; abundance: -; CDR3aa: CASSQAAPDRYTF; CDR3nt: TGTGCCAGCTCACAGGCGGCCCCAGACCGCTACACCTTC
j_gene: TRBJ2-3; d_gene: -; v_gene: TRBV10-3; abundance: -; CDR3aa: CAIRGRAESTDTQYF; CDR3nt: TGTGCCATCCGTGGGAGAGCGGAATCGACAGATACGCAGTATTTT
j_gene: TRBJ1-5; d_gene: TRBD1; v_gene: TRBV6-4; abundance: -; CDR3aa: CASSGAQGENQPQHF; CDR3nt: TGTGCCAGCAGTGGAGCCCAGGGGGAGAATCAGCCCCAGCATTTT
j_gene: TRBJ2-5; d_gene: TRBD2; v_gene: TRBV19; abundance: once; CDR3aa: CASSIEVGGLAGGETQYF; CDR3nt: TGTGCCAGTAGTATAGAGGTGGGGGGACTAGCGGGAGGGGAGACCCAGTACTTC
j_gene: TRBJ1-3; d_gene: TRBD1; v_gene: TRBV19; abundance: -; CDR3aa: CATTDRGRGNTIYF; CDR3nt: TGTGCCACAACCGACAGGGGAAGGGGTAACACCATATATTTT
j_gene: TRBJ1-1; d_gene: -; v_gene: TRBV19; abundance: once; CDR3aa: CASSQGRDTEAFF; CDR3nt: TGTGCCAGTTCGCAGGGGAGGGACACTGAAGCTTTCTTT
j_gene: TRBJ2-2; d_gene: TRBD2; v_gene: TRBV29-1; abundance: once; CDR3aa: CSVRGGTNTGELFF; CDR3nt: TGCAGCGTTCGGGGGGGTACCAACACCGGGGAGCTGTTTTTT
j_gene: TRBJ2-5; d_gene: -; v_gene: TRBV10-3; abundance: -; CDR3aa: CAIRGAGEETQYF; CDR3nt: TGTGCCATCAGGGGGGCAGGGGAAGAGACCCAGTACTTC
j_gene: TRBJ1-1; d_gene: TRBD1; v_gene: TRBV7-9; abundance: -; CDR3aa: CASSPSTGERTEAFF; CDR3nt: TGTGCCAGCAGCCCCTCGACAGGGGAAAGGACTGAAGCTTTCTTT
j_gene: TRBJ1-6; d_gene: -; v_gene: TRBV4-3; abundance: -; CDR3aa: CASSQDPGGGSPLHF; CDR3nt: TGCGCCAGCAGCCAAGATCCTGGGGGCGGTTCACCCCTCCACTTT
j_gene: TRBJ1-3; d_gene: -; v_gene: TRBV2; abundance: -; CDR3aa: CASSESLFLRRLSGNTIYF; CDR3nt: TGTGCCAGCAGTGAATCCTTATTTTTACGGAGGCTCTCTGGAAACACCATATATTTT
j_gene: TRBJ2-3; d_gene: TRBD2; v_gene: TRBV7-2; abundance: -; CDR3aa: CASSLAGGLADGDTQYF; CDR3nt: TGTGCCAGCAGCTTAGCGGGGGGACTAGCCGATGGAGATACGCAGTATTTT
j_gene: TRBJ2-2; d_gene: -; v_gene: TRBV7-8; abundance: -; CDR3aa: CASSGHSTGELFF; CDR3nt: TGTGCCAGCAGTGGACATTCAACCGGGGAGCTGTTTTTT
j_gene: TRBJ1-4; d_gene: TRBD1; v_gene: TRBV4-3; abundance: few; CDR3aa: CASSPGGDRGEKLFF; CDR3nt: TGCGCCAGCAGCCCCGGGGGGGACAGGGGTGAAAAACTGTTTTTT
j_gene: TRBJ2-1; d_gene: -; v_gene: TRBV6-5; abundance: -; CDR3aa: CASTYRPGIINEQFF; CDR3nt: TGTGCCAGCACCTATCGGCCAGGGATCATAAATGAGCAGTTCTTC
j_gene: TRBJ2-5; d_gene: -; v_gene: TRBV7-9; abundance: few; CDR3aa: CASGTPEETQYF; CDR3nt: TGTGCCAGCGGGACACCAGAAGAGACCCAGTACTTC
j_gene: TRBJ2-3; d_gene: -; v_gene: TRBV6-5; abundance: -; CDR3aa: CASSYDGRRTQYF; CDR3nt: TGTGCCAGCAGTTATGATGGCCGCAGAACGCAGTATTTT
j_gene: TRBJ2-3; d_gene: -; v_gene: TRBV24-1; abundance: -; CDR3aa: CATSDTTGLPTDTQYF; CDR3nt: TGTGCCACCAGTGATACGACAGGCCTACCCACAGATACGCAGTATTTT
j_gene: TRBJ1-2; d_gene: TRBD1; v_gene: TRBV9; abundance: -; CDR3aa: CASSVRGYGYTF; CDR3nt: TGTGCCAGCAGCGTCAGGGGGTATGGCTACACCTTC
j_gene: TRBJ1-1; d_gene: TRBD1; v_gene: TRBV6-6; abundance: -; CDR3aa: CASIDRVEAFF; CDR3nt: TGTGCCAGCATTGACAGGGTGGAAGCTTTCTTT
j_gene: TRBJ2-7; d_gene: -; v_gene: TRBV29-1; abundance: few; CDR3aa: CSVAPRRGYEQYF; CDR3nt: TGCAGCGTTGCCCCTCGGCGCGGCTACGAGCAGTACTTC
j_gene: TRBJ2-1; d_gene: TRBD2; v_gene: TRBV4-3; abundance: -; CDR3aa: CASSQDLAGGRNEQFF; CDR3nt: TGCGCCAGCAGCCAAGATCTAGCGGGGGGGCGAAATGAGCAGTTCTTC
j_gene: TRBJ1-2; d_gene: -; v_gene: TRBV6-5; abundance: -; CDR3aa: CASSYVGREYGYTF; CDR3nt: TGTGCCAGCAGTTACGTCGGGAGGGAATATGGCTACACCTTC
j_gene: TRBJ1-1; d_gene: TRBD1; v_gene: TRBV9; abundance: -; CDR3aa: CASSGGQAMNTEAFF; CDR3nt: TGTGCCAGCAGTGGGGGACAGGCGATGAACACTGAAGCTTTCTTT
j_gene: TRBJ2-7; d_gene: TRBD1; v_gene: TRBV6-5; abundance: -; CDR3aa: CASSNRGTDPYEQYF; CDR3nt: TGTGCCAGCTCCAACCGAGGGACAGATCCCTACGAGCAGTACTTC
j_gene: TRBJ2-2; d_gene: -; v_gene: TRBV19; abundance: -; CDR3aa: CASSKQGTANTGELFF; CDR3nt: TGTGCCAGTAGTAAACAGGGCACTGCGAACACCGGGGAGCTGTTTTTT
j_gene: TRBJ2-1; d_gene: TRBD2; v_gene: TRBV5-1; abundance: -; CDR3aa: CASTTSGQNNEQFF; CDR3nt: TGCGCCAGCACCACTAGCGGGCAAAACAATGAGCAGTTCTTC
j_gene: TRBJ1-1; d_gene: -; v_gene: TRBV28; abundance: -; CDR3aa: CASSLGTGNTEAFF; CDR3nt: TGTGCCAGCAGTTTAGGTACTGGGAACACTGAAGCTTTCTTT
j_gene: TRBJ1-1; d_gene: TRBD1; v_gene: TRBV7-9; abundance: -; CDR3aa: CASSSGGTEAFF; CDR3nt: TGTGCCAGCAGCTCAGGGGGCACTGAAGCTTTCTTT
j_gene: TRBJ2-2; d_gene: -; v_gene: TRBV18; abundance: few; CDR3aa: CASSQLGANTGELFF; CDR3nt: TGTGCCAGCTCACAACTCGGGGCGAACACCGGGGAGCTGTTTTTT
j_gene: TRBJ2-3; d_gene: TRBD2; v_gene: TRBV6-5; abundance: -; CDR3aa: CASIGTSGGDTQYF; CDR3nt: TGTGCCAGCATCGGGACTAGCGGGGGGGATACGCAGTATTTT
j_gene: TRBJ2-5; d_gene: TRBD2; v_gene: TRBV9; abundance: -; CDR3aa: CASSVGIVVAGGQETQYF; CDR3nt: TGTGCCAGCAGCGTAGGAATCGTTGTAGCGGGGGGGCAAGAGACCCAGTACTTC
j_gene: TRBJ1-2; d_gene: -; v_gene: TRBV9; abundance: -; CDR3aa: CASSVDGVGGQGYTF; CDR3nt: TGTGCCAGCAGCGTAGACGGTGTGGGCGGGCAAGGCTACACCTTC
j_gene: TRBJ1-5; d_gene: -; v_gene: TRBV29-1; abundance: -; CDR3aa: CSARTEGQPQHF; CDR3nt: TGCAGCGCGCGGACGGAGGGTCAGCCCCAGCATTTT
j_gene: TRBJ2-7; d_gene: TRBD2; v_gene: TRBV9; abundance: -; CDR3aa: CASSVDAGGTYEQYF; CDR3nt: TGTGCCAGCAGCGTAGATGCGGGGGGGACCTACGAGCAGTACTTC
j_gene: TRBJ1-5; d_gene: -; v_gene: TRBV7-2; abundance: -; CDR3aa: CASRTIYSNQPQHF; CDR3nt: TGTGCTTCGCGGACAATTTATAGCAATCAGCCCCAGCATTTT
j_gene: TRBJ2-5; d_gene: -; v_gene: TRBV6-1; abundance: -; CDR3aa: CASSERWGPNRETQYF; CDR3nt: TGTGCCAGCAGTGAAAGGTGGGGGCCCAATAGGGAGACCCAGTACTTC
j_gene: TRBJ2-1; d_gene: TRBD2; v_gene: TRBV9; abundance: -; CDR3aa: CASSVGGGLEVRNEQFF; CDR3nt: TGTGCCAGCAGCGTAGGAGGGGGACTAGAGGTGCGCAATGAGCAGTTCTTC
j_gene: TRBJ1-1; d_gene: -; v_gene: TRBV9; abundance: few; CDR3aa: CASSVDGQMNTEAFF; CDR3nt: TGTGCCAGCAGCGTAGACGGACAGATGAACACTGAAGCTTTCTTT
j_gene: TRBJ2-1; d_gene: -; v_gene: TRBV10-3; abundance: -; CDR3aa: CAISESGGAYNEQFF; CDR3nt: TGTGCCATCAGTGAGTCAGGGGGAGCCTACAATGAGCAGTTCTTC
j_gene: TRBJ2-1; d_gene: TRBD2; v_gene: TRBV6-1; abundance: -; CDR3aa: CASSELAGAIDEQFF; CDR3nt: TGTGCCAGCAGTGAACTAGCGGGGGCGATCGATGAGCAGTTCTTC
j_gene: TRBJ2-5; d_gene: TRBD1; v_gene: TRBV3-1/TRBV3-2; abundance: few; CDR3aa: CASSQGQGVETQYF; CDR3nt: TGTGCCAGCAGCCAAGGGCAGGGGGTGGAGACCCAGTACTTC
j_gene: TRBJ1-5; d_gene: TRBD1; v_gene: TRBV7-9; abundance: -; CDR3aa: CASSSQGDQPQHF; CDR3nt: TGTGCCAGCAGCTCCCAGGGGGACCAGCCCCAGCATTTT